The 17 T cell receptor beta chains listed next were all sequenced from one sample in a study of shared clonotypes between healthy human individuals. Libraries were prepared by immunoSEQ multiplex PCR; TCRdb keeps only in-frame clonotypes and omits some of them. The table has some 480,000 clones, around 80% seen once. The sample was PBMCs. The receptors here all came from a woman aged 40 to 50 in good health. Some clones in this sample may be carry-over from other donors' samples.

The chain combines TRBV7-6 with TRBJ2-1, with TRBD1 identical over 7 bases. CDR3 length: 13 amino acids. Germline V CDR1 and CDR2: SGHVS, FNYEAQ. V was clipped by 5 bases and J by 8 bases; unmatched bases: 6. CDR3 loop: CASSTARGYEQFF. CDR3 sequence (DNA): TGTGCCAGCAGCACCGCCAGGGGGTATGAGCAGTTCTTC.

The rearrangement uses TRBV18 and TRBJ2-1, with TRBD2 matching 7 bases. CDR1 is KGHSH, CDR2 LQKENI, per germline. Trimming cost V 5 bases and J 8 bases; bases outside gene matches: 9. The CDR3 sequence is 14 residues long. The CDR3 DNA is TGTGCCAGCTCAAAGCGGGGAGATGTAGATGAGCAGTTCTTC. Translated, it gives CASSKRGDVDEQFF.

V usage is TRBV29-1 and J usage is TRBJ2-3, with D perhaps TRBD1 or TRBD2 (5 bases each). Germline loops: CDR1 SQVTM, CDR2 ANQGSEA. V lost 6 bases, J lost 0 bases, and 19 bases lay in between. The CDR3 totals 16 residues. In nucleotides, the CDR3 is TGCAGCGTGGCCGGGACGGAGAAGTCTAGCACAGATACGCAGTATTTT. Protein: CSVAGTEKSSTDTQYF.

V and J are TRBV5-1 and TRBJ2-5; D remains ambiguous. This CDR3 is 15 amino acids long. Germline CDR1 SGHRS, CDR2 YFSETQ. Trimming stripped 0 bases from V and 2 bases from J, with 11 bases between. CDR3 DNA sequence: TGCGCCAGCAGCTTGGCGGCGGTGAAACAAGAGACCCAGTACTTC. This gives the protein CASSLAAVKQETQYF. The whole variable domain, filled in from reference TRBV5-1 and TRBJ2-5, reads KAGVTQTPRYLIKTRGQQVTLSCSPISGHRSVSWYQQTPGQGLQFLFEYFSETQRNKGNFPGRFSGRQFSNSRSEMNVSTLELGDSALYLCASSLAAVKQETQYFGPGTRLLVL.

This chain's CDR3 is CASSEPHEQFF. The CDR3 bases are TGTGCCAGCAGTGAACCCCATGAGCAGTTCTTC. The V gene is TRBV6-1, the J gene TRBJ2-1, with D unclear. V was trimmed by 2 bases and J by 8 bases, leaving 4 bases between them. In germline, CDR1 is MNHNS, CDR2 SASEGT. This CDR3 has 11 residues.

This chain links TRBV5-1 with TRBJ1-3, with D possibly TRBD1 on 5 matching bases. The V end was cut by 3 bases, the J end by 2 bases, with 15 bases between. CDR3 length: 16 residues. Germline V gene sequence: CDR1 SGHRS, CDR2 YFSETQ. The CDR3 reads CASSSAGPFPGNTIYF. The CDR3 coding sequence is TGCGCCAGCAGCTCAGCAGGGCCCTTCCCTGGAAACACCATATATTTT.

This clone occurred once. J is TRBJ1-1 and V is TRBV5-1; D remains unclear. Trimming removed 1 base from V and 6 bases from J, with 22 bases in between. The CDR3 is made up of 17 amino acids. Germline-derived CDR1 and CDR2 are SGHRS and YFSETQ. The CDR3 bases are TGCGCCAGCAGCTTGATTGATAGGGCAGAACGGAGGGCTGAAGCTTTCTTT. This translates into CASSLIDRAERRAEAFF.

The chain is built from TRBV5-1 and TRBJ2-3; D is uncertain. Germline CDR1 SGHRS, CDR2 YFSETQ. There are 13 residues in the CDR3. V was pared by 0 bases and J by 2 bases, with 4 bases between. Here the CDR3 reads CASSLGFTDTQYF. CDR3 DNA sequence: TGCGCCAGCAGCTTGGGTTTCACAGATACGCAGTATTTT.

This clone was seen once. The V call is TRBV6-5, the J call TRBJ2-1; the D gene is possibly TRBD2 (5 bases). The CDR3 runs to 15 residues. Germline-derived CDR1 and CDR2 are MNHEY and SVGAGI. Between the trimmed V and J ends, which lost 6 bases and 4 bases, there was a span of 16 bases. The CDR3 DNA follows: TGTGCCAGCAGATACGACATATCGGGGTACAATGAGCAGTTCTTC. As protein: CASRYDISGYNEQFF.

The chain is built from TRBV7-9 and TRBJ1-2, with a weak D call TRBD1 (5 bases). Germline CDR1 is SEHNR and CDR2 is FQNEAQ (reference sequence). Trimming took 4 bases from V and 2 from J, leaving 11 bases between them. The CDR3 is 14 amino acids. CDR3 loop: CASSYLDRNYGYTF. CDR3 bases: TGTGCCAGCAGCTACCTAGACAGAAACTATGGCTACACCTTC.

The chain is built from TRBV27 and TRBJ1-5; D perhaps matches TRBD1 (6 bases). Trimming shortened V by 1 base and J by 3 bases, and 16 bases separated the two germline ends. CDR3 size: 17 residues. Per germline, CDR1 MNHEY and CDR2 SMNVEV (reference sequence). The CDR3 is CASSLFGGPNLNQPQHF. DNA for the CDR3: TGTGCCAGCAGTTTATTCGGGGGCCCTAACCTCAATCAGCCCCAGCATTTT.

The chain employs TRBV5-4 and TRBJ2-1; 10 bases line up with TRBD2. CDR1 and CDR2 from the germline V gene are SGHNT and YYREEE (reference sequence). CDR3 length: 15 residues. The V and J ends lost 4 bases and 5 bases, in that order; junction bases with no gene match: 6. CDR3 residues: CASSPWLAGDNEQFF. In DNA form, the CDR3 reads TGTGCCAGCAGCCCCTGGCTAGCGGGGGACAATGAGCAGTTCTTC.

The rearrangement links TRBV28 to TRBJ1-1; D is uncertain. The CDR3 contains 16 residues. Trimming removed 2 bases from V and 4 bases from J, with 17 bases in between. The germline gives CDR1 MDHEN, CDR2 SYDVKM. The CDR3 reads CASSLGYSSTSTEAFF. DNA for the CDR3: TGTGCCAGCAGTTTAGGGTACTCTTCGACTTCCACTGAAGCTTTCTTT.

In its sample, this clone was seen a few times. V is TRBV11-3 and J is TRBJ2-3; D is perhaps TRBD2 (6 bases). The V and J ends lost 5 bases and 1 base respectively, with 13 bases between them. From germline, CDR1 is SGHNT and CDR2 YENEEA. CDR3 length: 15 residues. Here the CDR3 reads CASSLAGGGTDTQYF. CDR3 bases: TGTGCCAGCAGCCTAGCCGGGGGAGGCACAGATACGCAGTATTTT. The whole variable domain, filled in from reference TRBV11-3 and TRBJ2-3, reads EAGVVQSPRYKIIEKKQPVAFWCNPISGHNTLYWYLQNLGQGPELLIRYENEEAVDDSQLPKDRFSAERLKGVDSTLKIQPAELGDSAVYLCASSLAGGGTDTQYFGPGTRLTVL.

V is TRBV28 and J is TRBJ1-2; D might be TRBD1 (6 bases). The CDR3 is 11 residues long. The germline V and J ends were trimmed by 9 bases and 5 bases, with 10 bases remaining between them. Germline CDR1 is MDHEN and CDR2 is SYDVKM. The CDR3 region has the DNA TGTGCCAGTCGACAGGAATATGGCTACACCTTC. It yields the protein CASRQEYGYTF.

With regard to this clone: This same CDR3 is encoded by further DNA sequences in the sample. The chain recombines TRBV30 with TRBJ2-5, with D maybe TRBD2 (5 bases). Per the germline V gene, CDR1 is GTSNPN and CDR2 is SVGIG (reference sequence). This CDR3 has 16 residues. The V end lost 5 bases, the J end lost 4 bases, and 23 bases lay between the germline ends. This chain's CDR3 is CAWALDGGAIGETQYF. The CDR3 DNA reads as TGTGCCTGGGCTCTTGATGGAGGAGCTATTGGAGAGACCCAGTACTTC.

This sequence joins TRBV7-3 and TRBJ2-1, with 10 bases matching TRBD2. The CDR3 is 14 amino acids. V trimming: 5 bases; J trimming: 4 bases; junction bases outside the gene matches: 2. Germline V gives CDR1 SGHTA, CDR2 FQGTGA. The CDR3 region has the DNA TGTGCCAGCAGCCCGGGACTAGCGTACAATGAGCAGTTCTTC. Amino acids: CASSPGLAYNEQFF.